A single sample gave rise to the 13 T cell receptor beta chains below, sequenced in a study of T cells in women clearing cervical HPV infection. TCRdb keeps only in-frame clones here, not all; method: immunoSEQ multiplex PCR. This sample's clone table lists under 30,000 clones. Sequenced material: blood buffy coat. The receptor set was obtained from a woman between 18 and 75 years old with a cervical HPV16 infection that either progressed to CIN3+ or cleared (not recorded which).

Note on this clone: Coverage ceases 3 residues before the CDR3 finishes, and the germline J gene fills in the end. The chain joins TRBV2 to TRBJ1-1; the D gene is possibly TRBD1 (5 bases). Trimming removed 4 bases from V and 4 bases from J, with 10 bases in between. Germline values: CDR1 SNHLY, CDR2 FYNNEI. This CDR3 has 13 residues. Partial CDR3 DNA: TGTGCCAGCAGTGTCTCAGGGCTCACTGAA. As protein: CASSVSGLTE. The full CDR3 is CASSVSGLTEAFF.

As to this clone: With the read ending 3 residues before the CDR3 end, the germline J gene is used to fill in that end. The rearrangement uses TRBV5-1 and TRBJ2-7; the match to TRBD1 covers 9 bases. Germline V gene data show CDR1 as SGHRS and CDR2 as YFSETQ. V dropped 2 bases and J dropped 4; count of bases not matched to a gene: 4. This CDR3 has 14 amino acids. CDR3 protein: CASSFGQGSYEQYF. The sequenced CDR3 bases are TGCGCCAGCAGCTTTGGACAGGGGTCGTACGAG.

To note about this clone: The read ends 3 residues shy of where the CDR3 ends; the end is completed using the germline J gene. J is TRBJ2-2 and V is TRBV2, with TRBD2 as a possible D gene (7 bases). This CDR3 region has 17 residues. The germline CDR1 and CDR2 sequences are SNHLY and FYNNEI. V was trimmed by 6 bases and J by 0 bases, leaving 17 bases between them. Incomplete CDR3 DNA: TGTGCCAGCAGGGGAGGGTTAGGGGGAGCGAACACCGGGGAG. This translates into CASRGGLGGANTGE. The whole CDR3 sequence is CASRGGLGGANTGELFF.

As regards this clone: The CDR3 is cut off 3 residues early in the read; its end comes from the germline J gene. The rearrangement joins TRBV20-1 to TRBJ2-5; D is possibly TRBD1 or TRBD2 (5 bases each). The CDR3 is made up of 11 amino acids. V lost 8 bases to trimming and J lost 4 bases, with 11 bases between them. Germline V gives CDR1 DFQATT, CDR2 SNEGSKA (reference sequence). CDR3: CSSERGETQYF. The CDR3 DNA, read in part, is TGCAGTTCCGAGAGGGGAGAGACC.

Notes on this clone: The read comes to an end 3 residues before the CDR3 does, leaving the germline J gene to fill in the end. This chain links TRBV10-2 with TRBJ2-1; 7 bases are a match to TRBD2. Trimming removed 6 bases from V and 3 bases from J; junction bases left unmatched: 17. This CDR3 contains 18 residues. Germline CDR1 WSHSY, CDR2 SAAADI. The CDR3 reads CASSQPTLRGSYYNEQFF. The DNA read from the CDR3 is TGCGCCAGCAGCCAACCCACTCTACGCGGGAGTTACTACAATGAG.

Worth noting for this clone: The read terminates 3 residues before the CDR3 end, so the remaining end is supplied by the germline J gene. The chain uses TRBV20-1 and TRBJ2-1, with 12 bases matching TRBD2. The CDR3 is 14 amino acids. In germline, CDR1 is DFQATT, CDR2 SNEGSKA (reference sequence). J gave up 8 bases and V 6 bases, and 8 bases lay outside the gene matches. CDR3 bases read: TGCAGTGCCGAGACTAGCGGGAGTCGGGATGAG. It specifies CSAETSGSRDE. The whole CDR3 protein reads CSAETSGSRDEQFF.

Comment on this clone: The sequence runs out 3 residues before the end of the CDR3; the remainder is reconstructed from the germline J gene. The chain links TRBV2 to TRBJ2-6, with D possibly matching TRBD2 (5 bases). The V end lost 5 bases, the J end lost 0 bases, and 20 bases lay between the germline ends. The CDR3 sequence is 19 residues long. Germline V CDR1 and CDR2: SNHLY, FYNNEI. The DNA read from the CDR3 is TGTGCCAGCAGTCCCAAACTAGTATTGTTATTCTCTGGGGCCAACGTC. This translates into CASSPKLVLLFSGANV. The entire CDR3 protein reads CASSPKLVLLFSGANVLTF.

A note on this clone: The read stops 3 residues short of the end of the CDR3; the missing end is completed from the germline J gene. The rearrangement links TRBV7-2 to TRBJ2-5; no firm D call. CDR1 SGHTA and CDR2 FQGNSA come from the germline V gene. Trimming removed 3 bases from V and 2 bases from J, with 7 bases in between. The CDR3 contains 13 residues. CDR3 DNA (partial): TGTGCCAGCAGCTTCAACTTGCAAGAGACC. As protein: CASSFNLQET. The whole CDR3 sequence reads CASSFNLQETQYF.

In regard to this clone: The read ends 3 residues early relative to the CDR3; the germline J gene fills the gap. This chain joins TRBV13 and TRBJ1-2; no reliable D call. V was shortened by 5 bases and J by 0 bases, with 7 bases between the two germline ends. Germline V gene lookup returns CDR1 PRHDT and CDR2 FYEKMQ (reference sequence). The CDR3 length is 13 residues. CDR3 sequence reads: CASSADSNYGYTF. CDR3 DNA (partial): TGTGCCAGCAGCGCGGATTCTAACTATGGC.

A remark on this clone: The read gets to within 3 residues of the CDR3 end, and the germline J gene fills in the rest. This chain joins TRBV7-9 and TRBJ1-2; D not certain. This CDR3 has 14 amino acids. Germline V lookup: CDR1 SEHNR, CDR2 FQNEAQ (reference sequence). CDR3 in amino acids: CASSPWTGGHDYTF. CDR3 bases read: TGTGCCAGCAGCCCGTGGACTGGAGGGCACGAC.

The sequenced part of the CDR3 DNA is TGTGCCAGCAGTGGACAGGCTAACTATGGC. This codes for CASSGQANYG. The full CDR3 reads CASSGQANYGYTF. V usage is TRBV6-2 or TRBV6-3 and J usage is TRBJ1-2, with TRBD1 matching 7 bases. The read ends 3 residues shy of where the CDR3 ends; the end is completed using the germline J gene. J lost 0 bases, V lost 5 bases, and 0 bases had no gene match. Germline CDR1 reads MNHEY; CDR2 reads SVGEGT. The CDR3 is 13 amino acids.

In regard to this clone: The CDR3 extends 3 residues past the end of the read, so its final part is completed from the germline J gene. V gene TRBV30 combines with J gene TRBJ2-7; 9 bases match TRBD1. Germline V gene data show CDR1 as GTSNPN and CDR2 as SVGIG (reference sequence). V was clipped by 0 bases and J by 6 bases; unmatched bases: 3. CDR3 length: 13 residues. Incomplete CDR3 DNA: TGTGCCTGGAGTGTCACAGGGGGCAGCGAG. Its translation is CAWSVTGGSE. The full CDR3 is CAWSVTGGSEQYF.

In regard to this clone: The read falls 3 residues short of the CDR3 end, and the missing part is taken from the germline J gene. The chain links TRBV7-6 to TRBJ2-5; D is perhaps TRBD1 (5 bases). Germline CDR1 reads SGHVS; CDR2 reads FNYEAQ. The CDR3 has 13 amino acids. V was pared by 5 bases and J by 2 bases, with 9 bases between. The CDR3 DNA, read in part, is TGTGCCAGCAGCAAGGGGCGACAAGAGACC. This translates into CASSKGRQET. The entire CDR3 reads CASSKGRQETQYF.